This T cell receptor (beta chain) came from a study of shared clonotypes between healthy human individuals (dated by TCRdb to about 2020). Turning to the overall study: Three men and a couple of women, aged 18 to 49 years, made up the cohort. Per donor, three plates each were used for CD4 naive and CD4 memory, two for CD8 naive, and one for CD8 memory. The study deeply sequenced blood TCR repertoires of about 5 healthy adults to estimate repertoire size and the extent of clonotype sharing between individuals. Libraries were prepared and TCR repertoires were sequenced by different laboratories using diverse techniques, in order to increase sequencing depth and limit assay-specific biases. Per donor, leukapheresis produced somewhere between about 0.94 and 9 billion PBMCs.

CD8 naive samples consisted of CD45RO-negative cells that were positively selected for CCR7, yielding a CD45RA+CCR7+ population without TemRA cells. Healthy HIV-negative adults with no recently reported acute infections or vaccinations were included as donors. Every donor was a Caucasian adult living in Nashville, Tennessee, USA. Blood was collected by leukapheresis, and PBMCs were isolated by Ficoll-Histopaque density gradient centrifugation and then cryopreserved in liquid nitrogen vapor phase. Purity and quantity of every magnetically sorted T cell population were checked by analytical flow cytometry. From each sorted fraction, genomic DNA was isolated and quantified by UV absorbance on a Nanodrop 2000c. The study at large found these results: Incomplete sequencing was indicated by rarefaction of sorted-subset datasets, despite the large sequencing depth. Compared with non-shared clonotypes, clonotypes shared by all four sorted-subset donors had higher generation probabilities. The small number of donors limited the genetic and exposure-history diversity represented. Roughly 5.2% of naive CD4, roughly 3.6% of naive CD8, approximately 2% of memory CD4, and 0.35% to 0.5% of memory CD8 clonotypes were shared across several donors. Based on pairwise subsampling, the degree of clonotype sharing among donors was expected to be affected by sequencing depth. Only blood was sampled, and tissue TCR repertoires likely differ from those in blood. Naive subsets generally had larger estimated clonotype richness than memory subsets did.

The CDR3 spans 16 residues, from the cysteine through the phenylalanine. Only CDR3 DNA remains: 48 bases, in frame from the first base. Clipping removes 3 bases from V and 5 bases from J, with 12 as the unmatched junction base count. As encoded in the germline V gene (reference sequence), CDR1 is SGHNT while CDR2 is YYREEE. Using the deep immunoSEQ assay, TCR CDR3 regions were amplified from genomic DNA by multiplex PCR. Genomic DNA extracted from each cell subset was distributed evenly over all wells of several immunoSEQ 96-well plates, and each plate served as one replicate. Each replicate PCR for sorted subsets received around 200 ng genomic DNA, equal to roughly 29,000 T cell genomes. The purified libraries were quantified using a Qubit 3.0 fluorometer, sized with a Bioanalyzer 2100, and then quantified again using the KAPA Library Quantification kit. Each immunoSEQ 96-well plate was sequenced on its own single-read 150-cycle Illumina NextSeq 550 flow cell. On the authors' methods: Because the immunoSEQ output held only junctional sequences and lacked quality scores, the filtering could not match the filtering applied to full-length reads. To assign V/J genes and CDR3, sequences were annotated using PyIR, a Python wrapper for IgBLAST v1.9, with IMGT germline references. Reads with weak V/J assignments (E-value above 1e-6), missing CDR3, stop codons, out-of-frame junctions, or ambiguous translated residues were removed. V3J clonotypes were defined as sequences sharing an identical inferred V gene, J gene, and CDR3 amino acid sequence. To compute the percentage overlap between repertoires, the number of shared unique clonotypes was divided by the size of the smaller repertoire. RTK rarefaction, the Chao1 estimator, and Recon v2.1 estimates of unobserved clonotypes were used to assess repertoire richness. Generation probabilities were computed with OLGA for all TCRbeta clonotypes obtained by the gDNA method from a few donors. Not all clones reach the TCRdb copy of this immuneACCESS table, which keeps in-frame sequences only. Checked studies attribute under half of the gap to unresolved V genes and leave the rest unexplained. That table gives V, J and clone size, and the DNA gave D and trimming. The sample contains about 700,000 clones, roughly 94% of them found a single time. The ten largest make up about 24% of the sample.

With respect to this clone: There is no known antigen for this receptor. Per-base qualities were not stored, and no clone one base away is much larger.

This TCR derives from a man between 25 and 39 years old in good health. Sequenced input: naive CD8+ T cells sorted from blood. The cell subset or site label for this specimen denotes: CD45RA+CCR7+. The sequence is built from TRBV5-4 and TRBJ2-5, with 8 bases matching TRBD2. For the CDR3, the sequence is CASSSNGGAVEETQYF. The nucleotide sequence reads as follows: TGTGCCAGCAGCTCTAACGGGGGGGCGGTAGAGGAGACCCAGTACTTC.